A selection of T cell receptor beta chains follows, all from one sample in a study of neoadjuvant nivolumab and ipilimumab in lung cancer. Sequencing used immunoSEQ multiplex PCR; TCRdb keeps in-frame clones, though not all of them. The data show about 26,000 clones, roughly 80% seen once. The input for sequencing was peripheral blood, taken before neoadjuvant nivolumab, alone or with ipilimumab. The origin of the receptors is an adult with non-small cell lung cancer. Each CDR3 is given with its conserved first and last residue. The order of the fields is clone size, V gene, J gene, D gene, CDR3 protein, CDR3 DNA. D genes are given only for firm matches. Not all rows give a size; the values are once, few, many and, for expanded clones, a class.

clone size: .; V gene: TRBV2; J gene: TRBJ1-1; D gene: .; CDR3 protein: CASRGRVADTEAFF; CDR3 DNA: TGTGCCAGCAGGGGCAGGGTAGCCGACACTGAAGCTTTCTTT
clone size: .; V gene: TRBV7-6; J gene: TRBJ1-5; D gene: .; CDR3 protein: CASSPGRGNQPQHF; CDR3 DNA: TGTGCCAGCAGCCCCGGGAGGGGCAATCAGCCCCAGCATTTT
clone size: .; V gene: TRBV28; J gene: TRBJ2-5; D gene: .; CDR3 protein: CASSPTGGRGETQYF; CDR3 DNA: TGTGCCAGCAGCCCTACAGGGGGGAGGGGAGAGACCCAGTACTTC
clone size: .; V gene: TRBV5-1; J gene: TRBJ1-2; D gene: .; CDR3 protein: CASSFVQGVNGYTF; CDR3 DNA: TGCGCCAGCAGCTTCGTACAGGGAGTGAACGGCTACACCTTC
clone size: .; V gene: TRBV7-3; J gene: TRBJ2-2; D gene: TRBD2; CDR3 protein: CASSGTSGGVWNTGELFF; CDR3 DNA: TGTGCCAGCTCCGGGACTAGCGGGGGGGTTTGGAACACCGGGGAGCTGTTTTTT
clone size: .; V gene: TRBV19; J gene: TRBJ1-1; D gene: .; CDR3 protein: CASSISRTNTEAFF; CDR3 DNA: TGTGCCAGTAGTATTTCCAGAACTAACACTGAAGCTTTCTTT
clone size: .; V gene: TRBV19; J gene: TRBJ1-5; D gene: .; CDR3 protein: CASSMYGNGNQPQHF; CDR3 DNA: TGTGCCAGTAGTATGTACGGGAATGGCAATCAGCCCCAGCATTTT
clone size: .; V gene: TRBV7-9; J gene: TRBJ2-5; D gene: .; CDR3 protein: CASSLGVTEVETQYF; CDR3 DNA: TGTGCCAGCAGCTTAGGAGTGACTGAAGTGGAGACCCAGTACTTC
clone size: .; V gene: TRBV4-3; J gene: TRBJ2-3; D gene: .; CDR3 protein: CASSIIGGGPYPTDTQYF; CDR3 DNA: TGCGCCAGCAGTATCATTGGGGGGGGGCCTTACCCCACAGATACGCAGTATTTT
clone size: .; V gene: TRBV4-1; J gene: TRBJ1-4; D gene: .; CDR3 protein: CASSPGIERTNEKLFF; CDR3 DNA: TGCGCCAGCAGCCCAGGAATCGAAAGAACTAATGAAAAACTGTTTTTT
clone size: .; V gene: TRBV29-1; J gene: TRBJ1-4; D gene: .; CDR3 protein: CSVGGNEKLFF; CDR3 DNA: TGCAGCGTTGGGGGGAATGAAAAACTGTTTTTT
clone size: .; V gene: TRBV5-1; J gene: TRBJ1-3; D gene: TRBD1; CDR3 protein: CASSEGTGGYTIYF; CDR3 DNA: TGCGCCAGCAGCGAAGGGACAGGGGGGTACACCATATATTTT
clone size: .; V gene: TRBV27; J gene: TRBJ1-6; D gene: .; CDR3 protein: CASRLSDRTNSPLHF; CDR3 DNA: TGTGCCAGCAGATTAAGCGACAGGACGAATTCACCCCTCCACTTT
clone size: once; V gene: TRBV5-6; J gene: TRBJ1-1; D gene: .; CDR3 protein: CASSLGYGGAEAFF; CDR3 DNA: TGTGCCAGCAGCTTGGGTTATGGGGGAGCTGAAGCTTTCTTT
clone size: .; V gene: TRBV10-3; J gene: TRBJ2-3; D gene: TRBD1; CDR3 protein: CAISSRDRGTDTQYF; CDR3 DNA: TGTGCCATCAGCTCCCGGGACAGGGGCACAGATACGCAGTATTTT
clone size: medium-sized; V gene: TRBV19; J gene: TRBJ2-3; D gene: TRBD1; CDR3 protein: CASSLQGGGTTDTQYF; CDR3 DNA: TGTGCCAGTAGCCTACAGGGGGGCGGGACCACAGATACGCAGTATTTT
clone size: few; V gene: TRBV5-1; J gene: TRBJ2-1; D gene: .; CDR3 protein: CASSLDKINEQFF; CDR3 DNA: TGCGCCAGCAGCCTAGACAAGATCAATGAGCAGTTCTTC
clone size: .; V gene: TRBV2; J gene: TRBJ2-5; D gene: .; CDR3 protein: CASTVGAETQYF; CDR3 DNA: TGTGCCAGCACGGTGGGGGCAGAGACCCAGTACTTC
clone size: .; V gene: TRBV6-5; J gene: TRBJ2-7; D gene: TRBD1; CDR3 protein: CASSPPTGDSYEQYF; CDR3 DNA: TGTGCCAGCAGTCCCCCTACAGGGGATAGCTACGAGCAGTACTTC
clone size: .; V gene: TRBV9; J gene: TRBJ2-1; D gene: .; CDR3 protein: CASSGSFGFKGEQFF; CDR3 DNA: TGTGCCAGCAGTGGTAGTTTTGGATTTAAGGGTGAGCAGTTCTTC
clone size: .; V gene: TRBV7-9; J gene: TRBJ1-3; D gene: .; CDR3 protein: CASSPSGSGNTIYF; CDR3 DNA: TGTGCCAGCAGCCCCTCTGGCTCTGGAAACACCATATATTTT
clone size: few; V gene: TRBV2; J gene: TRBJ1-3; D gene: .; CDR3 protein: CASSPSVSVGNTIYF; CDR3 DNA: TGTGCCAGCAGTCCGTCAGTCAGCGTAGGAAACACCATATATTTT
clone size: .; V gene: TRBV19; J gene: TRBJ2-2; D gene: .; CDR3 protein: CASSWAQGGELFF; CDR3 DNA: TGTGCCAGTAGTTGGGCGCAAGGCGGGGAGCTGTTTTTT
clone size: .; V gene: TRBV9; J gene: TRBJ1-3; D gene: TRBD1; CDR3 protein: CASSVEGTGGFSGNTIYF; CDR3 DNA: TGTGCCAGCAGCGTAGAGGGGACAGGGGGCTTTTCTGGAAACACCATATATTTT
clone size: .; V gene: TRBV11-1; J gene: TRBJ2-3; D gene: .; CDR3 protein: CASSYGTRTDTQYF; CDR3 DNA: TGTGCCAGCAGCTATGGGACCCGCACAGATACGCAGTATTTT
clone size: .; V gene: TRBV2; J gene: TRBJ1-4; D gene: .; CDR3 protein: CASNRRREKLFF; CDR3 DNA: TGTGCCAGCAACAGAAGGAGGGAAAAACTGTTTTTT